A selection of T cell receptor beta chains follows, all from one sample in a study of T cells in narcolepsy. Sequencing was performed with immunoSEQ multiplex PCR; in TCRdb, only in-frame clones are kept and a portion is missing. The data show fewer than 30,000 clones, with just under 85% seen just once and 0.7% to 0.75% held by the top ten. The sequencing input was CD45RA- memory CD4+ T cells from PBMCs. The origin of the receptors is a human donor with narcolepsy. Both conserved end residues are part of each CDR3. A D gene is named only where the DNA matches it firmly. A clone size is listed for some rows: how often the clone was seen (once, few, many), or a class if it is expanded.

V,J,D,length,size,CDR3,DNA
TRBV27,TRBJ1-5,NA,15,once,CASSIDRYSNQPQHF,TGTGCCAGCAGTATCGACAGATATAGCAATCAGCCCCAGCATTTT
TRBV6-5,TRBJ2-3,NA,14,NA,CASSYLGAGDTQYF,TGTGCCAGCAGTTATCTGGGGGCTGGAGATACGCAGTATTTT
TRBV7-3,TRBJ1-1,NA,18,once,CASSLIGWGSKGNTEAFF,TGTGCCAGCAGCTTAATAGGCTGGGGATCTAAGGGGAACACTGAAGCTTTCTTT
TRBV11-3,TRBJ2-2,NA,12,NA,CASSLEPGELFF,TGTGCCAGCAGCTTAGAACCCGGGGAGCTGTTTTTT
TRBV5-1,TRBJ2-3,TRBD2,16,NA,CASSFGTSGNTDTQYF,TGCGCCAGCAGCTTCGGGACTAGCGGGAACACAGATACGCAGTATTTT
TRBV10-3,TRBJ1-5,TRBD1,17,NA,CATRLTGEGGGNQPQHF,TGTGCCACCAGACTGACAGGGGAGGGTGGTGGCAATCAGCCCCAGCATTTT
TRBV11-3,TRBJ2-7,TRBD2,17,NA,CASSGGTSGGAGYEQYF,TGTGCCAGCAGCGGTGGGACTAGCGGGGGGGCAGGCTACGAGCAGTACTTC
TRBV6-1,TRBJ2-1,NA,16,NA,CASSDPYSFSGHEQFF,TGTGCCAGCAGTGATCCCTACAGCTTCTCCGGTCATGAGCAGTTCTTC
TRBV10-3,TRBJ2-5,NA,15,NA,CAISEPIPGRETQYF,TGTGCCATCAGTGAGCCGATTCCAGGGCGAGAGACCCAGTACTTC
TRBV19,TRBJ1-5,NA,12,NA,CASSMVNQPQHF,TGTGCCAGTAGTATGGTTAATCAGCCCCAGCATTTT
TRBV7-2,TRBJ2-2,TRBD2,16,once,CASSFGLAWGAGELFF,TGTGCCAGCAGCTTTGGACTAGCGTGGGGAGCCGGGGAGCTGTTTTTT
TRBV5-1,TRBJ2-7,NA,15,once,CASSPPGNLANEQYF,TGCGCCAGCAGCCCCCCCGGAAATTTGGCCAACGAGCAGTACTTC
TRBV27,TRBJ1-1,TRBD1,15,NA,CASSLGGGPNTEAFF,TGTGCCAGCAGTTTAGGAGGGGGCCCGAACACTGAAGCTTTCTTT
TRBV6-5,TRBJ2-7,NA,14,NA,CASSTPGRLYEQYF,TGTGCCAGCAGCACCCCAGGGCGTTTGTACGAGCAGTACTTC
TRBV5-6,TRBJ2-5,NA,16,NA,CASTGKSGVYQETQYF,TGTGCCAGCACCGGGAAAAGCGGAGTTTACCAAGAGACCCAGTACTTC
TRBV11-3,TRBJ2-7,NA,14,NA,CASSLGSSSYEQYF,TGTGCCAGCAGCTTAGGATCCTCTTCCTACGAGCAGTACTTC
TRBV6-6,TRBJ2-7,NA,13,NA,CASIRPSSYEQYF,TGTGCCAGCATTCGTCCCTCCTCCTACGAGCAGTACTTC
TRBV7-2,TRBJ2-1,TRBD2,15,NA,CASSSIAGTYNEQFF,TGTGCCAGCAGTTCTATAGCGGGCACTTACAATGAGCAGTTCTTC
TRBV2,TRBJ2-2,TRBD2,22,NA,CASSDSPGLSGGPVANTGELFF,TGTGCCAGCAGTGACTCCCCTGGCCTTAGCGGGGGGCCTGTCGCGAACACCGGGGAGCTGTTTTTT
TRBV19,TRBJ1-3,NA,14,NA,CASSPQRSGNTIYF,TGTGCCAGTAGTCCCCAGAGATCTGGAAACACCATATATTTT
TRBV9,TRBJ1-1,TRBD1,19,NA,CASSSYPASTGQGNTEAFF,TGTGCCAGCAGCTCTTACCCCGCGTCAACCGGACAGGGGAACACTGAAGCTTTCTTT
TRBV5-1,TRBJ1-1,NA,14,NA,CASSLQGKNTEAFF,TGCGCCAGCAGCCTGCAGGGTAAGAACACTGAAGCTTTCTTT
TRBV29-1,TRBJ2-3,NA,14,NA,CSADLTASTDTQYF,TGCAGCGCCGATTTGACGGCTAGCACAGATACGCAGTATTTT
TRBV5-4,TRBJ2-2,TRBD1,13,NA,CASSSTGIGELFF,TGTGCCAGCAGCTCGACAGGGATCGGGGAGCTGTTTTTT
TRBV14,TRBJ1-2,TRBD1,13,NA,CASSQQGAGGYTF,TGTGCCAGCAGCCAACAGGGGGCGGGCGGCTACACCTTC
TRBV5-5,TRBJ2-3,TRBD2,17,NA,CASSVGTSGHPTDTQYF,TGTGCCAGCAGCGTCGGGACTAGCGGGCACCCCACAGATACGCAGTATTTT
TRBV15,TRBJ1-4,NA,14,few,CATRTGPRDEKLFF,TGTGCCACCCGTACGGGCCCTCGGGATGAAAAACTGTTTTTT
TRBV11-2,TRBJ2-2,TRBD2,14,NA,CASSLLAGAGELFF,TGTGCCAGCAGCCTACTCGCGGGGGCCGGGGAGCTGTTTTTT
TRBV5-5,TRBJ1-1,NA,13,NA,CASSSGPDTEAFF,TGTGCCAGCAGTTCGGGCCCAGACACTGAAGCTTTCTTT
TRBV5-4,TRBJ2-1,NA,12,NA,CASSGPDDEQFF,TGTGCCAGCAGCGGGCCAGATGATGAGCAGTTCTTC
TRBV7-8,TRBJ1-1,NA,15,NA,CASSRAQGRATEAFF,TGTGCCAGCAGCAGGGCACAGGGTCGGGCCACTGAAGCTTTCTTT
TRBV28,TRBJ1-3,NA,13,NA,CASIPTRHYTIYF,TGTGCCAGCATTCCCACCCGGCACTACACCATATATTTT
TRBV5-1,TRBJ2-1,NA,14,NA,CASSLAGVDNEQFF,TGCGCCAGCAGCTTGGCGGGAGTCGATAATGAGCAGTTCTTC
TRBV2,TRBJ2-7,TRBD1,13,medium-sized,CATLGQGDYEQYF,TGTGCCACCCTGGGGCAGGGGGACTACGAGCAGTACTTC
TRBV6-5,TRBJ2-7,TRBD1,13,few,CASRTGGGNEQYF,TGTGCCAGCAGAACAGGGGGCGGAAACGAGCAGTACTTC
TRBV25-1,TRBJ2-7,NA,14,NA,CASSRTNGGSEQYF,TGTGCCAGCAGTAGGACTAACGGCGGTAGCGAGCAGTACTTC
TRBV6-1,TRBJ2-7,TRBD2,15,NA,CASNLAGGIPYEQYF,TGTGCCAGCAATCTAGCGGGAGGAATCCCCTACGAGCAGTACTTC
TRBV30,TRBJ1-1,NA,13,NA,CAWSVLMNTEAFF,TGTGCCTGGAGTGTACTGATGAACACTGAAGCTTTCTTT
TRBV5-1,TRBJ1-1,TRBD1,14,NA,CASRKGAGDTEAFF,TGCGCCAGCAGGAAGGGGGCAGGGGACACTGAAGCTTTCTTT
TRBV5-1,TRBJ1-1,NA,17,NA,CASSLEGLGRIGTEAFF,TGCGCCAGCAGCTTGGAAGGACTGGGTAGGATTGGCACTGAAGCTTTCTTT
TRBV7-2,TRBJ1-2,NA,12,once,CASSLGLGGYTF,TGTGCCAGCAGCTTAGGGCTAGGGGGCTACACCTTC
TRBV2,TRBJ1-5,NA,12,once,CASSRVTQPQHF,TGTGCCAGCAGCAGGGTAACTCAGCCCCAGCATTTT
TRBV6-6,TRBJ1-5,NA,12,few,CASSSRGQPQHF,TGTGCCAGCAGTTCCAGGGGCCAGCCCCAGCATTTT
TRBV21-1,TRBJ1-5,NA,16,few,CASRTGRDHSNQPQHF,TGTGCCAGCAGGACAGGGCGGGACCATAGCAATCAGCCCCAGCATTTT